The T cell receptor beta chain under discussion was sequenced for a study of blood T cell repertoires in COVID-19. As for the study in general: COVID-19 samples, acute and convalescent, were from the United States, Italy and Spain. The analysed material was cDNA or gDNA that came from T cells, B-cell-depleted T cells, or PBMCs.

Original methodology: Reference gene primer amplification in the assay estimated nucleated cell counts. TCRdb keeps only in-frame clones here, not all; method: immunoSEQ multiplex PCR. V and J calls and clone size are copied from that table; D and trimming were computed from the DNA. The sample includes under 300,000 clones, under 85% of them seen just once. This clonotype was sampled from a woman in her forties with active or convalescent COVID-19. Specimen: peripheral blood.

CDR3 loop: CASSASGTSQETQYF. CDR3 bases: TGCGCCAGCAGCGCGTCCGGGACATCACAAGAGACCCAGTACTTC. The chain recombines TRBV4-1 with TRBJ2-5, with D perhaps matching TRBD1 (6 bases). This CDR3 spans 15 amino acids. V was shortened by 5 bases and J by 2 bases, with 15 bases between the two germline ends. Germline V CDR1 and CDR2: MGHRA, YSYEKL.